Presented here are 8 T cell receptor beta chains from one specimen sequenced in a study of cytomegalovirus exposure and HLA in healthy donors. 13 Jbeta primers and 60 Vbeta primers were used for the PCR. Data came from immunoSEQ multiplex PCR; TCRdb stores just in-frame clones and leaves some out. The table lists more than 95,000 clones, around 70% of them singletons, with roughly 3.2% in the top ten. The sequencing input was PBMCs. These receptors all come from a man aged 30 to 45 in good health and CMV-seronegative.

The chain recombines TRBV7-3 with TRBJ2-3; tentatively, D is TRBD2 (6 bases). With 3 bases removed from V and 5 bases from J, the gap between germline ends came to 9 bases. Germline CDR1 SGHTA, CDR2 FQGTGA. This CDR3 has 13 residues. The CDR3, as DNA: TGTGCCAGCAGCTTTCGGGGGATAGATACGCAGTATTTT. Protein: CASSFRGIDTQYF.

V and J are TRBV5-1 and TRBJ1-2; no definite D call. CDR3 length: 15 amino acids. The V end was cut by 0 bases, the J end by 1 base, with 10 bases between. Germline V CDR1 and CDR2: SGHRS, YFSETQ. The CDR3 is CASSLGSGINYGYTF. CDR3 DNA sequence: TGCGCCAGCAGCTTGGGTTCGGGGATTAACTATGGCTACACCTTC.

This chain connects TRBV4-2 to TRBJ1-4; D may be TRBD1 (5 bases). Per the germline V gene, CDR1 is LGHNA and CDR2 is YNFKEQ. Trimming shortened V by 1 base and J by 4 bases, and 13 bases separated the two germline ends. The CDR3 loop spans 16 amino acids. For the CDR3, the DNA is TGTGCCAGCAGCCAAGGTATGGCAGGGCTTAATGAAAAACTGTTTTTT. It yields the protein CASSQGMAGLNEKLFF.

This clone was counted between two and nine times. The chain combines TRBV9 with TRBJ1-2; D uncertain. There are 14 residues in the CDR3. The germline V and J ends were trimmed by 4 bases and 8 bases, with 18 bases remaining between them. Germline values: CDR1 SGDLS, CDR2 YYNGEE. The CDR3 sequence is CASSPVGGGGGYTF. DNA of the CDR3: TGTGCCAGCAGCCCGGTTGGCGGAGGAGGGGGCTACACCTTC.

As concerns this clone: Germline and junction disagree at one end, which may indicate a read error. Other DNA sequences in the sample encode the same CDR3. CDR3 loop: CASSPGQGADYEQYF. CDR3 sequence (DNA): TGCGCCAGCAGCCCCGGCCAGGGTGCAGACTACGAGCAGTACTTC. The V gene is TRBV7-9, the J gene TRBJ2-7, with D possibly TRBD1 on 5 matching bases. This CDR3 contains 15 residues. Germline lookup yields CDR1 SEHNR and CDR2 FQNEAQ (reference sequence).

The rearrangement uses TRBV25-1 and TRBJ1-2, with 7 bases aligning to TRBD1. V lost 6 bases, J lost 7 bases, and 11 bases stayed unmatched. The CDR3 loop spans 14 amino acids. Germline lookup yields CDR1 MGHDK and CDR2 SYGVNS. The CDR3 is CASSQHTGAAGYTF. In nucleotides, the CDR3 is TGTGCCAGCAGCCAACATACAGGGGCTGCTGGCTACACCTTC.

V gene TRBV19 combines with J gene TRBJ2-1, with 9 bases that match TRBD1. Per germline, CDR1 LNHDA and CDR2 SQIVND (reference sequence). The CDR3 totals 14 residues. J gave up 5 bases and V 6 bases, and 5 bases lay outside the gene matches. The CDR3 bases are TGTGCCAGTAGAACGACAGGGGGGGACAATGAGCAGTTCTTC. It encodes CASRTTGGDNEQFF.

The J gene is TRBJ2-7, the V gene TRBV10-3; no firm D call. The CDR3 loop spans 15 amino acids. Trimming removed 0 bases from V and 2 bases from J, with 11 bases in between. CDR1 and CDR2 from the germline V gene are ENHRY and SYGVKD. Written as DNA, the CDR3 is TGTGCCATCAGTGAGTCTCTTGGCAGGACCTACGAGCAGTACTTC. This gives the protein CAISESLGRTYEQYF.